A selection of T cell receptor beta chains follows, all from one sample in a study of HIV-infected patients and healthy controls. TCRdb recomputed calls from the 5' RACE reads with MiXCR, one row per CDR3 protein. Of 60,000 to 70,000 distinct CDR3 sequences listed, less than 20% are singletons. Sequencing used CD4+ T cells from blood. These receptors were obtained from a human donor in good health. Both conserved end residues are part of each CDR3. D genes are given only for firm matches. Size tells how often a clone was seen (once, few, many) or the class of an expanded clone, and some rows leave it out.

j_call: TRBJ1-2; clone_size: many; d_call: TRBD1; v_call: TRBV5-6; cdr3_aa: CASSLRQGASGGYTF; cdr3_nt: TGTGCCAGCAGCTTGAGACAGGGGGCGTCTGGAGGCTACACCTTC
j_call: TRBJ1-5; clone_size: few; d_call: NA; v_call: TRBV20-1; cdr3_aa: CSARGVGGGQPQHF; cdr3_nt: TGCAGTGCTAGAGGTGTGGGGGGCGGTCAGCCCCAGCATTTT
j_call: TRBJ2-4; clone_size: many; d_call: NA; v_call: TRBV11-2; cdr3_aa: CASSGTAGAKNIQYF; cdr3_nt: TGTGCCAGCAGTGGGACTGCCGGAGCCAAAAACATTCAGTACTTC
j_call: TRBJ1-5; clone_size: many; d_call: NA; v_call: TRBV6-5; cdr3_aa: CASSYSGNSNQPQHF; cdr3_nt: TGTGCCAGCAGTTACTCGGGCAATAGCAATCAGCCCCAGCATTTT
j_call: TRBJ2-7; clone_size: many; d_call: NA; v_call: TRBV7-9; cdr3_aa: CASSLTSYEQYF; cdr3_nt: TGTGCCAGCAGCCTAACCTCCTACGAGCAGTACTTC
j_call: TRBJ2-2; clone_size: NA; d_call: TRBD1; v_call: TRBV4-1; cdr3_aa: CASRTGTGNTGELFF; cdr3_nt: TGCGCCAGCAGAACCGGGACAGGGAACACCGGGGAGCTGTTTTTT
j_call: TRBJ2-1; clone_size: NA; d_call: NA; v_call: TRBV25-1; cdr3_aa: CASSHTGPSARNEQFF; cdr3_nt: TGTGCCAGCTCGCATACCGGTCCCTCGGCACGCAATGAGCAGTTCTTC
j_call: TRBJ2-1; clone_size: NA; d_call: NA; v_call: TRBV7-2; cdr3_aa: CASSLLANEQFF; cdr3_nt: TGTGCCAGCAGCTTATTAGCAAATGAGCAGTTCTTC
j_call: TRBJ2-4; clone_size: few; d_call: TRBD1; v_call: TRBV19; cdr3_aa: CASSTGTGGHTKNIQYF; cdr3_nt: TGTGCCAGTAGTACCGGGACAGGGGGCCATACCAAAAACATTCAGTACTTC
j_call: TRBJ2-6; clone_size: few; d_call: NA; v_call: TRBV19; cdr3_aa: CASSISYGPTERSGANVLTF; cdr3_nt: TGTGCCAGTAGTATTTCGTACGGCCCAACAGAGCGCTCTGGGGCCAACGTCCTGACTTTC
j_call: TRBJ2-1; clone_size: NA; d_call: TRBD2; v_call: TRBV20-1; cdr3_aa: CSAMPLSGRGYNEQFF; cdr3_nt: TGCAGTGCTATGCCACTTAGCGGGAGGGGGTACAATGAGCAGTTCTTC
j_call: TRBJ2-1; clone_size: few; d_call: TRBD2; v_call: TRBV18; cdr3_aa: CASSPTLAGGHNEQFF; cdr3_nt: TGTGCCAGCTCACCCACACTAGCGGGAGGGCATAATGAGCAGTTCTTC
j_call: TRBJ2-7; clone_size: many; d_call: TRBD2; v_call: TRBV3-1; cdr3_aa: CASTGLAGVEQYF; cdr3_nt: TGTGCCAGCACCGGACTAGCGGGAGTTGAGCAGTACTTC
j_call: TRBJ2-7; clone_size: NA; d_call: NA; v_call: TRBV3-1; cdr3_aa: CASSQERGTYEQYF; cdr3_nt: TGTGCCAGCAGCCAAGAACGGGGCACCTACGAGCAGTACTTC
j_call: TRBJ2-7; clone_size: NA; d_call: TRBD1; v_call: TRBV6-2/TRBV6-3; cdr3_aa: CASSFDGTGAYEQYF; cdr3_nt: TGTGCCAGCAGTTTCGACGGGACAGGGGCCTACGAGCAGTACTTC
j_call: TRBJ2-3; clone_size: many; d_call: NA; v_call: TRBV7-2; cdr3_aa: CASSPLAGDTQYF; cdr3_nt: TGTGCCAGCAGCCCCTTGGCCGGTGATACGCAGTATTTT
j_call: TRBJ1-5; clone_size: many; d_call: TRBD1; v_call: TRBV7-2; cdr3_aa: CASRRDSGTGPQHF; cdr3_nt: TGTGCCAGCAGACGGGACAGCGGAACCGGGCCCCAGCATTTT
j_call: TRBJ1-1; clone_size: many; d_call: TRBD1; v_call: TRBV7-3; cdr3_aa: CASSYEGQGARAFF; cdr3_nt: TGTGCCAGCAGCTACGAGGGACAGGGGGCGCGAGCTTTCTTT
j_call: TRBJ1-1; clone_size: many; d_call: NA; v_call: TRBV9; cdr3_aa: CASSVGVIVNTEAFF; cdr3_nt: TGTGCCAGCAGCGTTGGGGTTATTGTGAACACTGAAGCTTTCTTT
j_call: TRBJ2-2; clone_size: NA; d_call: NA; v_call: TRBV5-1; cdr3_aa: CASSLPDTGELFF; cdr3_nt: TGCGCCAGCAGTTTACCGGACACCGGGGAGCTGTTTTTT
j_call: TRBJ1-2; clone_size: many; d_call: NA; v_call: TRBV30; cdr3_aa: CAQTPKNRLYGYTF; cdr3_nt: TGTGCCCAAACCCCCAAGAACCGTCTTTATGGCTACACCTTC
j_call: TRBJ1-3; clone_size: NA; d_call: NA; v_call: TRBV29-1; cdr3_aa: CSVEGARWGTIYF; cdr3_nt: TGCAGCGTTGAAGGGGCAAGGTGGGGCACCATATATTTT
j_call: TRBJ2-7; clone_size: NA; d_call: TRBD2; v_call: TRBV20-1; cdr3_aa: CSAREPTHSGSYEQYF; cdr3_nt: TGCAGTGCTAGAGAGCCTACCCATAGCGGGAGCTACGAGCAGTACTTC